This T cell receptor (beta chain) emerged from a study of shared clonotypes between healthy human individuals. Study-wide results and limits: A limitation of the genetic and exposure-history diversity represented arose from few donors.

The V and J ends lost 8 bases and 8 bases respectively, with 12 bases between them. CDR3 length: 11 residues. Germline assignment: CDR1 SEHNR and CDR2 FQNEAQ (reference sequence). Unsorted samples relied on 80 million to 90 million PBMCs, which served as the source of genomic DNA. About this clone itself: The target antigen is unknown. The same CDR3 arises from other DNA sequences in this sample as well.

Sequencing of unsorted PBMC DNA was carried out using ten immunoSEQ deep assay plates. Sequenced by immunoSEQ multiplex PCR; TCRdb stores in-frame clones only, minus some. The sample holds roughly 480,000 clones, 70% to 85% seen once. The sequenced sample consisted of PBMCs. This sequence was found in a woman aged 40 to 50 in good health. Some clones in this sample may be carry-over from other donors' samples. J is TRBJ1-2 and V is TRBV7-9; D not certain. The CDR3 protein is CASSLSGGYTF. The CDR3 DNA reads TGTGCCAGCTCATTGAGTGGGGGCTACACCTTC. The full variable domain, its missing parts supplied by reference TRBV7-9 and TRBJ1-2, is DTGVSQNPRHKITKRGQNVTFRCDPISEHNRLYWYRQTLGQGPEFLTYFQNEAQLEKSRLLSDRFSAERPKGSFSTLEIQRTEQGDSAMYLCASSLSGGYTFGSGTRLTVV.